One sample yielded the 19 T cell receptor beta chains listed below, sequenced in a study of blood T cell repertoires in COVID-19. Measured with immunoSEQ multiplex PCR; TCRdb has only the in-frame clones, and not every one. The sample lists fewer than 250,000 clones, roughly 88% occurring once. The material sequenced was peripheral blood. Source of these receptors: a woman aged 80 or older with COVID-19, enrolled during active disease.

The chain joins TRBV3-1 (or the pseudogene TRBV3-2) to TRBJ1-2, with 7 bases that match TRBD1. The V segment lost 0 bases and the J segment 7 bases; nucleotides outside the gene matches: 5. The CDR3 length is 14 residues. Germline assignment: CDR1 LGHDT and CDR2 YNNKEL (reference sequence). CDR3 sequence reads: CASSQDPQGRGYTF. In DNA form, the CDR3 reads TGTGCCAGCAGCCAAGATCCACAGGGGCGTGGCTACACCTTC.

The chain links TRBV11-2 to TRBJ2-1; D is perhaps TRBD2 (6 bases). V was cut by 6 bases and J by 14 bases, with 20 bases left in between. This CDR3 region has 13 residues. Germline CDR1 is SGHAT and CDR2 is FQNNGV. The CDR3: CASSFTGSSTEFF. In nucleotides, the CDR3 is TGTGCCAGCAGTTTTACCGGGAGTTCAACGGAGTTCTTC.

The genes are TRBV12-3 or TRBV12-4 and TRBJ1-2; no reliable D call. There are 13 residues in the CDR3. The V end lost 8 bases, the J end lost 4 bases, and 14 bases lay between the germline ends. In nucleotides, the CDR3 is TGTGCCAGCTTTCGGGGTCTGAGCTATGGCTACACCTTC. It encodes CASFRGLSYGYTF.

The chain uses TRBV6-5 and TRBJ1-1; D is possibly TRBD1 (5 bases). V shed 6 bases and J shed 1 base, with 12 bases lying between them. This CDR3 region has 14 residues. CDR1 MNHEY and CDR2 SVGAGI come from the germline V gene. The CDR3 spells CASSPFQGNTEAFF. Here the CDR3 DNA reads TGTGCCAGCAGCCCCTTTCAGGGGAACACTGAAGCTTTCTTT.

This sequence joins TRBV5-4 and TRBJ1-2; 7 bases fit TRBD1. The length of the CDR3 is 17 residues. The germline CDR1 and CDR2 sequences are SGHNT and YYREEE (reference sequence). J gave up 8 bases and V 2 bases, and 18 bases lay outside the gene matches. The CDR3 bases are TGTGCCAGCAGCTTCATCATGGGACAGCCGCTAATTAGCGGCTACACCTTC. As protein: CASSFIMGQPLISGYTF.

V usage is TRBV2 and J usage is TRBJ2-5, with 7 bases fitting TRBD2. V shed 7 bases and J 2 bases; nucleotides not matched to a gene: 7. The V gene's germline CDR1 is SNHLY and CDR2 FYNNEI. The CDR3 sequence is 14 residues long. In DNA form, the CDR3 reads TGTGCCAGCACCGAGCGGGGATATCAAGAGACCCAGTACTTC. As protein: CASTERGYQETQYF.

This clone was seen only a few times. The chain is built from TRBV3-1 (or the pseudogene TRBV3-2) and TRBJ2-1, with 7 bases identical to TRBD2. V lost 4 bases and J lost 0; bases outside the gene matches: 6. This CDR3 has 16 amino acids. The germline gives CDR1 LGHDT, CDR2 YNNKEL (reference sequence). This CDR3 is CASSPRASGSYNEQFF. The CDR3 region has the DNA TGTGCCAGCAGCCCCCGGGCTAGCGGCTCCTACAATGAGCAGTTCTTC.

The gene calls are TRBV9 and TRBJ2-1, with 8 nucleotides matching TRBD1. The junction had 4 bases not matched to a gene; V was cut back by 3 bases and J by 2 bases. The germline gives CDR1 SGDLS, CDR2 YYNGEE. The CDR3 sequence is 15 residues long. The CDR3 region is CASSEQGGAYNEQFF. The CDR3 DNA is TGTGCCAGCAGCGAACAGGGGGGCGCCTACAATGAGCAGTTCTTC.

Turning to this clone: The junction departs from germline at one end; a sequencing error may be responsible. The rearrangement links TRBV16 to TRBJ1-1; D is ambiguous. The CDR3 has 14 residues. Germline V gene data show CDR1 as KGHSY and CDR2 as FQNENV. In DNA, the CDR3 is TGTGCCAGCAGTCAATGGCAGATGAACACTGAAGCTTTCTTT. It yields the protein CASSQWQMNTEAFF.

This rearrangement joins TRBV19 to TRBJ1-5; tentatively, D is TRBD1 (5 bases). Germline V gives CDR1 LNHDA, CDR2 SQIVND (reference sequence). There are 14 residues in the CDR3. V was clipped by 11 bases and J by 4 bases, with 18 bases between them. CDR3 loop: CAVGRGVGNQPQHF. The CDR3 DNA is TGTGCCGTAGGCCGGGGGGTGGGAAATCAGCCCCAGCATTTT.

CDR3 sequence: CASSKRPGLALNNEQFF. In nucleotides, the CDR3 is TGTGCCAGCAGCAAAAGGCCGGGACTAGCTCTTAACAATGAGCAGTTCTTC. The chain employs TRBV7-6 and TRBJ2-1, with 9 bases that match TRBD2. V was clipped by 5 bases and J by 5 bases; unmatched bases: 13. CDR3 length: 17 amino acids. Germline CDR1 and CDR2: SGHVS and FNYEAQ.

The V gene is TRBV15, the J gene TRBJ1-5; D remains unclear. Germline V CDR1 and CDR2: LNHNV, YYDKDF (reference sequence). V dropped 1 base and J dropped 0 bases, with 10 bases sitting between them. The length of the CDR3 is 16 residues. The CDR3 DNA sequence: TGTGCCACCAGCAGAGTCGCAGCGTATAGCAATCAGCCCCAGCATTTT. Translated: CATSRVAAYSNQPQHF.

The chain links TRBV2 to TRBJ2-5; D gene ambiguous. The V and J ends lost 2 bases and 4 bases respectively, with 5 bases between them. The CDR3 loop spans 12 amino acids. Looked up from germline, CDR1 is SNHLY and CDR2 is FYNNEI. DNA for the CDR3: TGTGCCAGCAGTGAAATCTCAGAGACCCAGTACTTC. Translating it yields CASSEISETQYF.

This chain links TRBV5-4 with TRBJ2-5; perhaps TRBD1 as D (5 bases). The length of the CDR3 is 13 residues. V was trimmed by 0 bases and J by 10 bases, leaving 13 bases between them. Per the germline V gene, CDR1 is SGHNT and CDR2 is YYREEE (reference sequence). CDR3 sequence reads: CASSLGQGRDQYF. As DNA, the CDR3 is TGTGCCAGCAGCTTGGGCCAGGGAAGGGACCAGTACTTC.

A single count supports this clone. V is TRBV13 and J is TRBJ2-4; 9 bases match TRBD1. V shed 1 base and J 3 bases; nucleotides not matched to a gene: 13. This CDR3 has 19 residues. Germline V gene data show CDR1 as PRHDT and CDR2 as FYEKMQ (reference sequence). The CDR3 reads CASSLVTGTGPLGKNIQYF. CDR3 sequence (DNA): TGTGCCAGCAGCTTAGTCACCGGGACAGGGCCTCTTGGCAAAAACATTCAGTACTTC.

This clone appeared once. CDR3 DNA: TGTGCCAGCAGCCTAAGGATTGCTGAGACTATTGGTGAGCAGTTCTTC. Protein sequence: CASSLRIAETIGEQFF. This chain uses TRBV7-9 with TRBJ2-1; maybe TRBD2 (5 bases). Germline V gene lookup returns CDR1 SEHNR and CDR2 FQNEAQ (reference sequence). The CDR3 has 16 residues. V was pared by 5 bases and J by 9 bases, with 23 bases between.

Worth noting for this clone: Likely a read error: the CDR3 ends without its conserved phenylalanine or tryptophan. The DNA is omitted, as the CDR3 cannot be located on it reliably, and the CDR3 follows TCRdb's listing. The chain links TRBV5-4 to TRBJ1-4. The germline V gene encodes CDR1 SGHNT and CDR2 YYREEE (reference sequence). The CDR3 has 8 residues if both end residues are counted. This chain's CDR3 is CASSPGGC.

The table lists this clone with a count of one. V gene TRBV11-2 combines with J gene TRBJ2-5; possible D gene TRBD2, 6 bases. Germline lookup yields CDR1 SGHAT and CDR2 FQNNGV. This CDR3 has 15 amino acids. V lost 0 bases, J lost 5 bases, and 13 bases lay in between. CDR3 in amino acids: CASSLDWKAGETQYF. The CDR3 DNA follows: TGTGCCAGCAGCTTAGATTGGAAGGCGGGGGAGACCCAGTACTTC.

This clone has only a few counts. CDR3 region: CASSPQPGALGVGEKLFF. The CDR3 DNA is TGTGCCAGCTCACCACAGCCGGGAGCCCTCGGAGTCGGTGAAAAACTGTTTTTT. The chain joins TRBV18 to TRBJ1-4; D unresolved. The length of the CDR3 is 18 residues. V was pared by 1 base and J by 7 bases, with 22 bases between. Germline values: CDR1 KGHSH, CDR2 LQKENI.